This T cell receptor beta chain was identified during a study of shared clonotypes between healthy human individuals. Study observations and caveats: The authors sampled blood alone, and tissue repertoires likely differ.

Cells designated naive CD8 were CD45RO-negative and were positively selected for CCR7, with terminally differentiated effector memory CD45RA+ cells excluded. Healthy HIV-negative adults without recent acute infections or vaccinations served as donors. This CDR3 has 12 residues. The V and J ends lost 2 bases and 1 base respectively, with 6 bases between them. Germline CDR1 is SQVTM and CDR2 is ANQGSEA. Of note for this clone: The antigen remains unidentified.

This table comes from immunoSEQ multiplex PCR, and its TCRdb copy is limited to in-frame clones, with some not included. The sample shows around 2.1 million clones, roughly 91% of them seen only once. The sequence was collected from a young man in good health. Some clones in this sample may be carry-over from other donors' samples. This sequence joins TRBV29-1 and TRBJ2-7; no definite D call. The specimen was naive CD8+ T cells from PBMCs. The DNA of the CDR3 is TGCAGCGTTGAAAGCAGGTCCTACGAGCAGTACTTC. Translation: CSVESRSYEQYF.